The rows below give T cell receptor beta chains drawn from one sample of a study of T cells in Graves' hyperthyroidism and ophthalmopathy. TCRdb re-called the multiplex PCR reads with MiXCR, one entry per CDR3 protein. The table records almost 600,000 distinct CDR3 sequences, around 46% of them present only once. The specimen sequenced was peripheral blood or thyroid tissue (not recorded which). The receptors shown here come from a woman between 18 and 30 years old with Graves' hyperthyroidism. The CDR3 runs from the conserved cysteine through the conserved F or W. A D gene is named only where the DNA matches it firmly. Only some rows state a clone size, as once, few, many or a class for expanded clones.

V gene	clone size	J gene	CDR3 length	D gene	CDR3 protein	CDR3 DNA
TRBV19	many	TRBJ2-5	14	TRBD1	CASSSWDREETQYF	TGTGCCAGTAGTTCTTGGGACAGGGAAGAGACCCAGTACTTC
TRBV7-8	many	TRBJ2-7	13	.	CASSLDNPREQYF	TGTGCCAGCAGCTTAGACAACCCCCGGGAGCAGTACTTC
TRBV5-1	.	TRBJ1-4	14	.	CASSLESLGEKLFF	TGCGCCAGCAGCCTAGAGAGCCTCGGGGAAAAACTGTTTTTT
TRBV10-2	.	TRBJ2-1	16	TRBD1	CASSESPISDRDEQFF	TGCGCCAGCAGTGAGTCCCCCATAAGCGACAGGGATGAGCAGTTCTTC
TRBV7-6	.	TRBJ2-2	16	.	CASSLRSAWIYNEQFF	TGTGCCAGCAGCTTAAGGTCTGCGTGGATCTACAATGAGCAGTTTTTT
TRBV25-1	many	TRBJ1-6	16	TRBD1	CASSDRVWTGDSPLHF	TGTGCCAGCAGTGATAGGGTCTGGACAGGGGATTCACCCCTCCACTTT
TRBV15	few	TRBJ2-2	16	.	CATSRGADQDTGELSW	TGTGCCACCAGCAGGGGAGCCGATCAAGACACCGGGGAGCTGTCTTGG
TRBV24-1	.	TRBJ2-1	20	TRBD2	CATSDLGGGKGVSSYNEQFF	TGTGCCACCAGTGATTTGGGGGGGGGGAAAGGGGTGAGCTCCTACAATGAGCAGTTCTTC
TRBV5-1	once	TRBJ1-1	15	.	CASSSTTARGGEAFF	TGCGCCAGCAGCTCGACGACGGCCCGAGGCGGTGAAGCTTTCTTT
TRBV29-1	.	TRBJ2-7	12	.	CSVWGEPNEQYF	TGCAGCGTCTGGGGAGAGCCCAACGAGCAGTACTTC
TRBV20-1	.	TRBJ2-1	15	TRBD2	CSARGAGGTYNEQFF	TGCAGTGCCAGAGGGGCGGGAGGGACCTACAATGAGCAGTTCTTC